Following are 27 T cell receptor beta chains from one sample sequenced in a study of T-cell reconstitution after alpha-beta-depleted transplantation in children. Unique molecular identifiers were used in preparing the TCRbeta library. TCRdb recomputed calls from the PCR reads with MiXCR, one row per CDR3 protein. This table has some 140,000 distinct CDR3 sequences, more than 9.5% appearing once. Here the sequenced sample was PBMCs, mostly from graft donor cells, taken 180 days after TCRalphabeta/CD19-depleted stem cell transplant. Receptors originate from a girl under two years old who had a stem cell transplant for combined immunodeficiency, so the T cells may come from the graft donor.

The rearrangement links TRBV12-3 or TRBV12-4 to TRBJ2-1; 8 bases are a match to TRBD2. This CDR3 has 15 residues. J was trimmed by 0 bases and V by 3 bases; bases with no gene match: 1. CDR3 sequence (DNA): TGTGCCAGCAGTTTTAGCGGGATCTCCTACAATGAGCAGTTCTTC. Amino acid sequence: CASSFSGISYNEQFF.

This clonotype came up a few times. CDR3: CASSFGVRTEAFF. CDR3 coding DNA: TGCGCCAGCAGCTTTGGGGTCAGGACTGAAGCTTTCTTT. J is TRBJ1-1 and V is TRBV5-1; D gene ambiguous. CDR1 SGHRS and CDR2 YFSETQ come from the germline V gene. The CDR3 runs to 13 residues. V dropped 2 bases and J dropped 5 bases, with 10 bases sitting between them.

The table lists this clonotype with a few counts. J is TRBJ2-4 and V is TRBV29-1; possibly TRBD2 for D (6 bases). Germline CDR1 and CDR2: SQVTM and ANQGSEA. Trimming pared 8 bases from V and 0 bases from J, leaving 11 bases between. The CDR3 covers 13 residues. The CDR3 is CSLEGIAKNIQYF. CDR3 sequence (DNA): TGCAGCCTGGAGGGGATAGCCAAAAACATTCAGTACTTC.

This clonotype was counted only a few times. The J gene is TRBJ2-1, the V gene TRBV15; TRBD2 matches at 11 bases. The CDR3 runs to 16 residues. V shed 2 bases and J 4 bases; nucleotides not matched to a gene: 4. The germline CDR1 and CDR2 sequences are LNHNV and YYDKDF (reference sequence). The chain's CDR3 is CATSRSLAGGYNEQFF. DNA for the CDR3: TGTGCCACCAGCAGATCTCTAGCGGGGGGTTACAATGAGCAGTTCTTC.

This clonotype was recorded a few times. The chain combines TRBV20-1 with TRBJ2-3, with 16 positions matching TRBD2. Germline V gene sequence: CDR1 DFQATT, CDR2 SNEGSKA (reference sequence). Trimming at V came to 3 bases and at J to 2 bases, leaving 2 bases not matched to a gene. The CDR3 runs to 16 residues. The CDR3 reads CSARGLAGGPTDTQYF. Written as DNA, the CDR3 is TGCAGTGCTAGGGGACTAGCGGGAGGGCCCACAGATACGCAGTATTTT.

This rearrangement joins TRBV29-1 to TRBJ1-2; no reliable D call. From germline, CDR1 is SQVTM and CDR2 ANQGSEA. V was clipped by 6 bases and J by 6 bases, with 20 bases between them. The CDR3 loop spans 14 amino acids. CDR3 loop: CSVILATGEDGYTF. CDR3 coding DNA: TGCAGCGTGATCCTTGCGACGGGCGAGGATGGCTACACCTTC.

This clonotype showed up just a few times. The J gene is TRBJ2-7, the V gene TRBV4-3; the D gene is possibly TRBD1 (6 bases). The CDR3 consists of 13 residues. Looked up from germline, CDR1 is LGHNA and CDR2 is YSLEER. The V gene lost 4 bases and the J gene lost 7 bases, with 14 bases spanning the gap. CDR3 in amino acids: CASSLAGAREQYF. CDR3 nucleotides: TGCGCCAGCAGCCTGGCAGGGGCAAGAGAGCAGTACTTC.

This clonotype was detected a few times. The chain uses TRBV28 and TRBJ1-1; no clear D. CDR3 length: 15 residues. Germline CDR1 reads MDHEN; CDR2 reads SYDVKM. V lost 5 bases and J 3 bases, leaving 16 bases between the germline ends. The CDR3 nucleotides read TGTGCCAGCAGTACGCGCGTCTCGGCCTACACTGAAGCTTTCTTT. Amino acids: CASSTRVSAYTEAFF.

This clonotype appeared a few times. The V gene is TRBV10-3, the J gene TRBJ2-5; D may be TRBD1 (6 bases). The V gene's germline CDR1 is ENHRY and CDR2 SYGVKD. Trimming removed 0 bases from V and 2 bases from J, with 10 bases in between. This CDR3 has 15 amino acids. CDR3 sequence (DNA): TGTGCCATCAGTGAGTCGACGGACAGACAAGAGACCCAGTACTTC. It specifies CAISESTDRQETQYF.

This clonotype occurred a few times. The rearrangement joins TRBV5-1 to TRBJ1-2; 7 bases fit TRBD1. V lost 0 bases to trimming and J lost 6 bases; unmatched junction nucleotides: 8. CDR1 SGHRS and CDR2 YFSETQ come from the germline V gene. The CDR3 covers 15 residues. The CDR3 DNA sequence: TGCGCCAGCAGCTTGGGAGACAGGGAGGATCATGGCTACACCTTC. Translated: CASSLGDREDHGYTF.

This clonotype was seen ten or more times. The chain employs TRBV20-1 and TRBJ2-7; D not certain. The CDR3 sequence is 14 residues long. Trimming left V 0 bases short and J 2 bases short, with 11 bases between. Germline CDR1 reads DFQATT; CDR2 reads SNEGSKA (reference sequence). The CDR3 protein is CSARDIMGPYEQYF. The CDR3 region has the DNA TGCAGTGCTAGAGATATTATGGGTCCCTACGAGCAGTACTTC.

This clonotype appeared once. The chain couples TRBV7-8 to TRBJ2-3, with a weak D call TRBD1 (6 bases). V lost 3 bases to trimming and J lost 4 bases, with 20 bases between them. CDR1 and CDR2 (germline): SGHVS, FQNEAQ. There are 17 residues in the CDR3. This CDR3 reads CASSFLTPGVYPDTQYF. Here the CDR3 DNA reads TGTGCCAGCAGCTTCCTTACCCCAGGGGTCTACCCAGATACGCAGTATTTT.

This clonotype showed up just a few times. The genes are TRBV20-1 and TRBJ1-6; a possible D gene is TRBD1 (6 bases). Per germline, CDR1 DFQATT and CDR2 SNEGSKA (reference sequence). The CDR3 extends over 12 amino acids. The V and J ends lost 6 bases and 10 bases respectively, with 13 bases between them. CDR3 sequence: CSARDNASPLHF. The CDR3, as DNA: TGCAGTGCCAGGGACAACGCCTCACCCCTCCACTTT.

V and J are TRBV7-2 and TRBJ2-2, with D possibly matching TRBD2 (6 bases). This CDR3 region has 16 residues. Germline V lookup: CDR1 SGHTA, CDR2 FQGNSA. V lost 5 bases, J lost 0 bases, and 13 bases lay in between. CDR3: CASSRASVPNTGELFF. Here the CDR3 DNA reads TGTGCCAGCAGCCGCGCTAGCGTCCCGAACACCGGGGAGCTGTTTTTT.

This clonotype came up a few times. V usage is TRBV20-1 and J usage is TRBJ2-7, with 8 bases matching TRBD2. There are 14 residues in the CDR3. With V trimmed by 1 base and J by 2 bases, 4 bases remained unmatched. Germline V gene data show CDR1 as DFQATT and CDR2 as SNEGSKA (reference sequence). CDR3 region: CSARVPGGTYEQYF. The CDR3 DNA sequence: TGCAGTGCTAGAGTACCGGGGGGGACCTACGAGCAGTACTTC.

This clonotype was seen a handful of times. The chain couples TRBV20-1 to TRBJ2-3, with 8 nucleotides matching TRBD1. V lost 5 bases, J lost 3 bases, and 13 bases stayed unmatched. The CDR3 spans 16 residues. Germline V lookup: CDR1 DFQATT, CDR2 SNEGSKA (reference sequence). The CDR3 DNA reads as TGCAGTGCTTCTCCTCCAGGGGGCGCAGGGACAGATACGCAGTATTTT. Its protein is CSASPPGGAGTDTQYF.

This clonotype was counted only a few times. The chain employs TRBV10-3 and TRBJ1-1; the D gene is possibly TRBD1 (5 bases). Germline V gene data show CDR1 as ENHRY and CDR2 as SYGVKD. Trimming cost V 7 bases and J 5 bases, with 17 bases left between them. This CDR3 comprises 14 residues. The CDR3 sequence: CAITRGPGRTEAFF. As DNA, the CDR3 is TGTGCCATCACCCGAGGGCCAGGGCGGACTGAAGCTTTCTTT.

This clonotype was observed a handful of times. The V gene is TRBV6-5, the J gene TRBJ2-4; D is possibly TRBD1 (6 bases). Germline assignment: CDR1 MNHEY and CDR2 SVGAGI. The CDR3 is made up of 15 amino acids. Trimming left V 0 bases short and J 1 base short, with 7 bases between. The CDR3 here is CASSYSQGAKNIQYF. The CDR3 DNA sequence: TGTGCCAGCAGTTACTCGCAGGGGGCCAAAAACATTCAGTACTTC.

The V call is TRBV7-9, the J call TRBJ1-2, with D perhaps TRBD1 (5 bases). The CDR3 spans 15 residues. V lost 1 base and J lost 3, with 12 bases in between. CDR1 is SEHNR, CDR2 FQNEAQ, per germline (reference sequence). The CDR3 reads CASSLGGAAHYGYTF. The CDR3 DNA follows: TGTGCCAGCAGCTTAGGAGGGGCCGCACACTATGGCTACACCTTC.

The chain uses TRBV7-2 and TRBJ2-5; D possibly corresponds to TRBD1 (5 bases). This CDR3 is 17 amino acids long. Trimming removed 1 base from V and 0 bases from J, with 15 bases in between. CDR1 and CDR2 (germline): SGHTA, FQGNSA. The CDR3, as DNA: TGTGCCAGCAGCTTAGTCGGACCACAGGAATACCAAGAGACCCAGTACTTC. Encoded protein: CASSLVGPQEYQETQYF.

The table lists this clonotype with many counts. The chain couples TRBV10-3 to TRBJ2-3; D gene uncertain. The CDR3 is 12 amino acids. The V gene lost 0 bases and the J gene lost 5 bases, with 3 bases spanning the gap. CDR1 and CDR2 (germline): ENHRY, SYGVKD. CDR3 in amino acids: CAISESQDTQYF. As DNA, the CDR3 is TGTGCCATCAGTGAGTCTCAAGATACGCAGTATTTT.

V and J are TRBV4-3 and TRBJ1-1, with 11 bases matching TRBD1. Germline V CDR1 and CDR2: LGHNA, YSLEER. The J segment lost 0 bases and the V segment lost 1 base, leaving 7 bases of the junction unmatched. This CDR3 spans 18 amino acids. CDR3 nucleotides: TGCGCCAGCAGCCAAGCCCCGGACAGGGGGCCGTTGAACACTGAAGCTTTCTTT. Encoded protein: CASSQAPDRGPLNTEAFF.

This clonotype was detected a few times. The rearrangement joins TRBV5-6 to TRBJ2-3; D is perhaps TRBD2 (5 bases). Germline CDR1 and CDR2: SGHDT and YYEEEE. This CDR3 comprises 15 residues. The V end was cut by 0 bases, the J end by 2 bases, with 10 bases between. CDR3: CASSLGASFTDTQYF. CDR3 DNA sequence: TGTGCCAGCAGCTTGGGGGCTAGCTTCACAGATACGCAGTATTTT.

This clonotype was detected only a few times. The CDR3 DNA follows: TGCAGCGTACTCGGACAGGGGGCGGGAGAGCAGTACTTC. This sequence encodes CSVLGQGAGEQYF. V usage is TRBV29-1 and J usage is TRBJ2-7, with 11 bases identical to TRBD1. The CDR3 runs 13 residues. CDR1 is SQVTM, CDR2 ANQGSEA, per germline. After removal of 6 bases from V and 7 bases from J, the junction contained 8 bases not matched to a gene.

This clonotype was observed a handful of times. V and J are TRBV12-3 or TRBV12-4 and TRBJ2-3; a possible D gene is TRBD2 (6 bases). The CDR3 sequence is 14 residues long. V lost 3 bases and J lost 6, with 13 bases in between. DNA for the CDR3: TGTGCCAGCAGTTTGTCGGAGGGTTGGGATACGCAGTATTTT. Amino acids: CASSLSEGWDTQYF.

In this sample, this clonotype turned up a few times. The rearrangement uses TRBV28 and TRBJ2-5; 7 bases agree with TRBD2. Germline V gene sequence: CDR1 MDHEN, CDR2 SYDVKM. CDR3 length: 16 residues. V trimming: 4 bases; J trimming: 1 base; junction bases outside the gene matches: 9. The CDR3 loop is CASSWGVGGSQETQYF. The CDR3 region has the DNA TGTGCCAGCAGTTGGGGTGTGGGGGGGTCCCAAGAGACCCAGTACTTC.

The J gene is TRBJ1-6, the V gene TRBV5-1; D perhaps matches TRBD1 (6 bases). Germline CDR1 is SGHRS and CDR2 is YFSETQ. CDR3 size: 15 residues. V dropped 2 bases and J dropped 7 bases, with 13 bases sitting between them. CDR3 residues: CASSFWQGRNSPLHF. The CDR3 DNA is TGCGCCAGCAGCTTTTGGCAGGGGAGGAATTCACCCCTCCACTTT.